The T cell receptor (beta chain) described here comes from a study of OX40 agonist ivuxolimab in advanced cancers. Germline loops: CDR1 SGDLS, CDR2 YYNGEE. V was clipped by 3 bases and J by 7 bases, with 7 bases between them. The CDR3 is made up of 12 amino acids. Measured with immunoSEQ multiplex PCR; TCRdb has only the in-frame clones, and not every one. The table includes tens of thousands of clones, 75% to 90% detected once. The sample in question was CD4+ or CD8+ T cells sorted from blood, obtained in a trial of the OX40 agonist ivuxolimab. The source is an adult with an advanced solid tumor such as melanoma, head and neck, liver or kidney cancer. The J gene is TRBJ2-2, the V gene TRBV9; D uncertain. CDR3 nucleotide sequence: TGTGCCAGCAGCGCTTCTGACGGGGAGCTGTTTTTT. Translated: CASSASDGELFF.